The table lists the clone carrying this T cell receptor (beta chain) with many counts. Antigen specificity is unknown. A universal primer site came from template switching; cDNA carried unique molecular identifiers. A single record per CDR3 protein comes from TCRdb applying MiXCR to the 5' RACE reads. The sample gives approximately 600,000 distinct CDR3 sequences, about 7.6% of which show up once; roughly 1.6% is in the top ten. The data derive from a study of identical twins. Findings and caveats of the study: Zero-insertion analyses were open to partial confounding by invariant MAIT and iNKT cells. Conclusions relied on cross-sectional statistical analysis, not following the same donors.

Trimming pared 2 bases from V and 6 bases from J, leaving 16 bases between. The germline gives CDR1 SNHLY, CDR2 FYNNEI. This CDR3 has 16 residues. These records were also assigned to another study, of yellow fever vaccine responses in identical twins.

The sample was PBMCs. The TCR comes from a woman under 30 in good health. This chain joins TRBV2 and TRBJ2-2; possible D gene TRBD2, 5 bases. This CDR3 reads CASSEFGWRAPGELFF. The CDR3 DNA is TGTGCCAGCAGTGAATTCGGGTGGCGGGCCCCCGGGGAGCTGTTTTTT.